This T cell receptor beta chain appears in the sequencing data of a study of blood T cell repertoires in COVID-19. Study information: The origin of the acute and convalescent COVID-19 samples was the United States, Italy and Spain. Sample material is recorded as cDNA or gDNA derived from T cells, B-cell-depleted T cells, or PBMCs.

Germline CDR1 reads SGHAT; CDR2 reads FQNNGV. The V and J ends lost 2 bases and 5 bases, in that order; junction bases with no gene match: 7. The CDR3 is 15 residues long. As handled by the study authors: For nucleated cells, counts were estimated from reference gene primer amplification. Data came from immunoSEQ multiplex PCR; TCRdb stores just in-frame clones and leaves some out. V and J calls and clone size are those listed in that table; D and trimming were worked out from the DNA. Of about 240,000 clones listed, roughly 80% were seen once; the top ten hold 3% to 4%. This clonotype originated in a woman under 30 with acute or convalescent COVID-19. Material for sequencing was peripheral blood. This chain links TRBV11-2 with TRBJ2-7; 9 positions agree with TRBD1. CDR3 protein: CASSLTGTGSHEQYF. In nucleotides, the CDR3 is TGTGCCAGCAGCTTAACCGGGACAGGGTCTCACGAGCAGTACTTC.